This T cell receptor beta chain is from a study of post-analysis software for immune sequencing data. Overall study findings and caveats: Five or six TRBV segments, TRBV5-6, TRBV5-1 and TRBV20-1 among them, were found more frequent in patients than controls. Controls showed significantly higher normalized Chao1 diversity than did multiple sclerosis patients.

The CDR3 consists of 15 residues. CDR1 SGHRS and CDR2 YFSETQ come from the germline V gene. TCR beta libraries were prepared from cDNA with unique molecular identifiers. TCRdb reprocessed the PCR reads with MiXCR, giving one entry per CDR3 protein. The table shows hundreds of thousands of distinct CDR3 sequences, with nearly 45% occurring only once. In the case of this clonotype: Its antigen is not identified.

This clonotype was obtained from a girl between 5 and 17 years old with multiple sclerosis. Material: blood. V is TRBV5-1 and J is TRBJ2-1; D possibly corresponds to TRBD1 (5 bases). The J call may be incorrect, as the DNA end agrees better with TRBJ2-7. CDR3 DNA sequence: TGCGCCAGCAGCCCCACAGGTCGCTCCTACAATGAGCAGTACTTC. This translates into CASSPTGRSYNEQYF.